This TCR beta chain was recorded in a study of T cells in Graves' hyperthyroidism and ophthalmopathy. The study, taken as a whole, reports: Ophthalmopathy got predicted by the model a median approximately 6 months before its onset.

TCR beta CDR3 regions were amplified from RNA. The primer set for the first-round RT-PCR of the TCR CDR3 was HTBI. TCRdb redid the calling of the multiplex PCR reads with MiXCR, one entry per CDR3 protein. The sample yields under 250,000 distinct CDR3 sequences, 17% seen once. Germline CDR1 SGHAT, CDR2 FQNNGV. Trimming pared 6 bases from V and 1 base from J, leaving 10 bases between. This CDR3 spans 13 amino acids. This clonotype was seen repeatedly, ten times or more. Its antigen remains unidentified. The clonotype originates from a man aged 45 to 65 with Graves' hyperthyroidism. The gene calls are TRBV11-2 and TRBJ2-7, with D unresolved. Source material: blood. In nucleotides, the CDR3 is TGTGCCAGCAGTACCGTCGGGTCCTACGAGCAGTACTTC. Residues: CASSTVGSYEQYF.